The clone carrying this TCR beta chain was counted once. This CDR3 spans 15 amino acids. Germline assignment: CDR1 SEHNR and CDR2 FQNEAQ (reference sequence). The V and J ends lost 2 bases and 7 bases respectively, with 12 bases between them. Under the authors' procedure: Reference gene primer amplification gave nucleated cell count estimates. Some clones are missing from TCRdb's copy, which holds only in-frame ones; the method was immunoSEQ multiplex PCR. V and J calls and clone size follow that table, whereas D and trimming were derived from the DNA. The repertoire has roughly 150,000 clones, approximately 92% of them found once; the top ten carry around 14%. The data derive from a study of blood T cell repertoires in COVID-19. Study at large: Samples of COVID-19 (acute and convalescent) were obtained from the United States, Italy and Spain. PBMCs, B-cell-depleted T cells, or T cells were the source of the cDNA or gDNA that made up the material.

The material sequenced was peripheral blood. The clonotype originates from a woman aged 40 to 49 with acute or convalescent COVID-19. The chain uses TRBV7-9 and TRBJ1-6; D remains ambiguous. The CDR3 spells CASSLLPPGNSPLHF. In DNA, the CDR3 is TGTGCCAGCAGCTTACTCCCCCCCGGGAATTCACCCCTCCACTTT. The full variable domain, in which reference TRBV7-9 and TRBJ1-6 provide the parts outside the CDR3, is DTGVSQNPRHKITKRGQNVTFRCDPISEHNRLYWYRQTLGQGPEFLTYFQNEAQLEKSRLLSDRFSAERPKGSFSTLEIQRTEQGDSAMYLCASSLLPPGNSPLHFGNGTRLTVT.